This TCR beta chain was sequenced in a study of response to subunit inactivated influenza vaccine. This clonotype was observed a few times. No antigen is known for it. MiXCR, applied by TCRdb to the RT-PCR reads, yields one record per CDR3 protein. Of roughly 160,000 distinct CDR3 sequences in the sample, approximately 12% are singletons; the top ten hold around 33%. The CDR3 totals 11 residues. Trimming pared 3 bases from V and 11 bases from J, leaving 10 bases between. Study outcomes and limitations: Each seasonal influenza vaccination recruits few new T cells, the authors suggested.

The source of this sequence is a man aged 50-75 years who received an inactivated influenza vaccine. V is TRBV12-3 or TRBV12-4 and J is TRBJ1-2; D not resolved. Sequencing was performed on CD8+ T cells sorted from PBMCs, taken about 23 months after vaccination. Here the CDR3 reads CASSLGPSYTF. CDR3 DNA sequence: TGTGCCAGCAGTTTGGGCCCCTCGTACACCTTC.